The sequence of this T cell receptor beta chain was determined in a study of CD8 T cells in Susac syndrome. The sample holds one count of this clonotype. TCR beta from blood CD8+ and CD4+ T cells was sequenced. Control patients had untreated stable or active relapsing-remitting multiple sclerosis by revised McDonald criteria. Negative isolation was applied to CD8+ and CD4+ T cells, and FACS enrichment was applied to TEMRA cells. RNA, at about 0.45 to 1 ug, was reverse transcribed with random hexamers. The TCR beta CDR3 was amplified by immunoSEQ multiplex PCR across 54 Vbeta, 13 Jbeta. TCRdb re-analysed the immunoSEQ multiplex PCR reads in MiXCR, keeping a single row per CDR3 protein. The sample carries about 300,000 distinct CDR3 sequences, around nine tenths recorded once. This CDR3 comprises 13 residues. Trimming shortened V by 5 bases and J by 4 bases, and 11 bases separated the two germline ends. Germline V gene sequence: CDR1 GTSNPN, CDR2 SVGIG (reference sequence).

The chain links TRBV30 to TRBJ2-2; D call uncertain. The sample comprised CD8+ T cells from PBMCs. This clonotype originated in a human donor with multiple sclerosis. Here the CDR3 reads CAWSRVSTGELFF. The CDR3 DNA is TGTGCCTGGTCTAGAGTTTCCACCGGGGAGCTGTTTTTT.